This T cell receptor beta chain came from a study of T cell repertoires in cytomegalovirus infection (dated 2019 in TCRdb). As for the study more broadly: Because public TCR beta signatures pointed to carriage of CMV infection together with the matching HLA type, the HLA type of each donor mattered for the analysis.

This clonotype has more than one count but fewer than ten. Its antigen specificity is not known. The input lacks base qualities; no much larger clone sits a single base away. Study-level results and caveats: The ex vivo response was dominated by HLA-C-restricted CMV-specific TCR beta clonotypes, which also provided the single most frequent clonotype in two of eight donors. Cumulative frequency of public TCR beta family members discriminated carriers of CMV infection plus the relevant HLA type in this cohort and an independent approximately 350-donor cohort.

Ends trimmed: V by 5 bases, J by 2 bases; bases unmatched to a gene: 5. The germline V gene yields SGHNT for CDR1 and YENEEA for CDR2. The CDR3 measures 14 amino acids from cysteine to phenylalanine. Of the read, only the CDR3 DNA is kept; its 42 bases are in frame from base 1. The data were produced on an Illumina HiSeq 1500. TCRdb reworked the public reads: Q25 trimming with fastp, MiXCR clone assembly, productive beta chains retained. Each entry merges the rows of one CDR3 protein and shows their most common DNA and genes. This sample has 500,000 or so distinct CDR3 sequences in its table, and approximately 15% of those were observed once. The top ten constitute more than 20% of the sample.

The clonotype was recovered from a human donor in good health (CMV status not recorded). Some clones in this sample may be carry-over from other donors' samples. The rearrangement joined TRBV11-3 to TRBJ2-7; 8 nucleotides in the junction match TRBD1. The specimen was CD8+ T cells from PBMCs. The sequence in DNA is TGTGCCAGCAGCGACCGGGACAGGCCCTACGAGCAGTACTTC. Translation gives CASSDRDRPYEQYF.